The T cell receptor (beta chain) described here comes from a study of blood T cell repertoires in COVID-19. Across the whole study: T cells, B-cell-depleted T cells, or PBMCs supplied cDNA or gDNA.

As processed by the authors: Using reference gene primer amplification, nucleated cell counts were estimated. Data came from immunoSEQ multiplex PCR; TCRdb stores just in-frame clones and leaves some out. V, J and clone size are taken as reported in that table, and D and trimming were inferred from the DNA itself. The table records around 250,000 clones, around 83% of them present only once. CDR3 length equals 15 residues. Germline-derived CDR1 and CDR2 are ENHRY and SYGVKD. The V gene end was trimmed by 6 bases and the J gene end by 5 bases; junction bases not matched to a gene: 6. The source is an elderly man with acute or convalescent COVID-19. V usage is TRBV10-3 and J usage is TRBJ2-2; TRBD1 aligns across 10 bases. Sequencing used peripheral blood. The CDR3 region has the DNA TGTGCCATCAGGGGGACAGGGGCCGATACCGGGGAGCTGTTTTTT. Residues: CAIRGTGADTGELFF.